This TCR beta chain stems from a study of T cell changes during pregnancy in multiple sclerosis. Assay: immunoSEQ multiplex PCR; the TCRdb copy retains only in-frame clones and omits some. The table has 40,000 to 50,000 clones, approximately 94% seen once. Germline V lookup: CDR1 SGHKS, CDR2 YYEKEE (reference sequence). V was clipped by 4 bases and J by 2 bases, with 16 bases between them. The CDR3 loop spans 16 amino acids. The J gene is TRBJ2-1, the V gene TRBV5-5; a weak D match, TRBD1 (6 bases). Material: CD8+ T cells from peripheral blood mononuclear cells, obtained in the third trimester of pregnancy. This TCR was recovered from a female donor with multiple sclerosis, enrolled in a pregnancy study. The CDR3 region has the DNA TGTGCCAGCAGCACCCTTCAGGGGTCCCCCTACAATGAGCAGTTCTTC. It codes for CASSTLQGSPYNEQFF. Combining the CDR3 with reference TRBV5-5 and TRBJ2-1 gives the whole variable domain DAGVTQSPTHLIKTRGQQVTLRCSPISGHKSVSWYQQVLGQGPQFIFQYYEKEERGRGNFPDRFSARQFPNYSSELNVNALLLGDSALYLCASSTLQGSPYNEQFFGPGTRLTVL.